A single sample gave rise to the 30 T cell receptor beta chains below, sequenced in a study of T cells in Graves' hyperthyroidism and ophthalmopathy. What was amplified from RNA transcripts were TCR beta CDR3 regions. The HTBI primer set drove a first-round RT-PCR of the TCR CDR3. A single record per CDR3 protein comes from TCRdb applying MiXCR to the multiplex PCR reads. The sample has around 600,000 distinct CDR3 sequences; approximately 16% are singletons. The sequenced sample was blood. Source of these receptors: a woman between 40 and 50 years old with Graves' ophthalmopathy.

This clonotype was observed at least ten times. The chain carries TRBV30 and TRBJ1-2; tentative D call: TRBD1 (6 bases). The germline V gene has CDR1 GTSNPN and CDR2 SVGIG (reference sequence). Deletions cut 2 bases from V and 6 bases from J, with 19 bases between. The CDR3 loop spans 15 amino acids. The CDR3: CAWSPPGQTLDGYTF. CDR3 DNA: TGTGCCTGGAGTCCCCCCGGACAGACCCTGGATGGCTACACCTTC.

This clonotype was seen many times. This chain joins TRBV20-1 and TRBJ2-7, with D uncertain. Germline V lookup: CDR1 DFQATT, CDR2 SNEGSKA (reference sequence). The CDR3 contains 14 residues. The germline V and J ends were trimmed by 6 bases and 2 bases, with 17 bases remaining between them. The CDR3 is CSATPLEDTYEQYF. The CDR3 DNA follows: TGCAGTGCAACCCCCCTCGAGGATACCTACGAGCAGTACTTC.

The V call is TRBV7-2, the J call TRBJ2-2; D is possibly TRBD2 (5 bases). Between the trimmed V and J ends, which lost 2 bases and 1 base, there was a span of 8 bases. The CDR3 is made up of 15 amino acids. Germline-derived CDR1 and CDR2 are SGHTA and FQGNSA. CDR3 residues: CASSLIRGNTGELFF. The CDR3 DNA is TGTGCCAGCAGCTTAATACGGGGGAACACCGGGGAGCTGTTTTTT.

The chain links TRBV20-1 to TRBJ1-1; D ambiguous. From germline, CDR1 is DFQATT and CDR2 SNEGSKA (reference sequence). Trimming removed 0 bases from V and 11 bases from J, with 19 bases in between. There are 14 residues in the CDR3. In DNA, the CDR3 is TGCAGTGCTAGAGATGAATGGCCGGGTTTGGATGCTTTCTTT. This translates into CSARDEWPGLDAFF.

V and J are TRBV20-1 and TRBJ1-6; 8 bases map to TRBD1. Germline values: CDR1 DFQATT, CDR2 SNEGSKA (reference sequence). The CDR3 totals 14 residues. This CDR3 reads CSAEKQGGNSPLHF. CDR3 bases: TGCAGCGCTGAAAAACAGGGGGGAAATTCACCCCTCCACTTT.

This clonotype was seen ten or more times. For the CDR3, the DNA is TGCGCCAGCAGTCCCGGACTAGCGGGGGCCCTCCAAGAGACCCAGTACTTC. As protein: CASSPGLAGALQETQYF. The genes are TRBV5-1 and TRBJ2-5; 13 bases are shared with TRBD2. Unmatched junction bases numbered 8, after V lost 5 bases and J lost 1 base. There are 17 residues in the CDR3. Germline assignment: CDR1 SGHRS and CDR2 YFSETQ.

This clonotype was observed a handful of times. V gene TRBV29-1 combines with J gene TRBJ1-2; TRBD1 aligns across 8 bases. CDR1 is SQVTM, CDR2 ANQGSEA, per germline. Trimming took 6 bases from V and 4 from J; bases not matched to a gene: 13. This CDR3 region has 15 residues. The CDR3 bases are TGCAGCGTACAATTCCGGGACAGGATAATCTATGGCTACACCTTC. It is translated as CSVQFRDRIIYGYTF.

This clonotype was picked up many times. The rearrangement links TRBV20-1 to TRBJ2-1, with D possibly TRBD2 on 6 matching bases. This CDR3 has 12 residues. V was shortened by 0 bases and J by 12 bases, with 12 bases between the two germline ends. Germline CDR1 reads DFQATT; CDR2 reads SNEGSKA (reference sequence). The CDR3 loop reads CSARERDFGQFF. CDR3 DNA sequence: TGCAGTGCTAGAGAACGGGACTTTGGGCAGTTCTTC.

This clonotype was seen ten or more times. The V and J genes are TRBV5-4 and TRBJ1-1; perhaps TRBD1 as D (6 bases). Germline assignment: CDR1 SGHNT and CDR2 YYREEE (reference sequence). The CDR3 spans 15 residues. Trimming took 6 bases from V and 6 from J, leaving 21 bases between them. Here the CDR3 DNA reads TGTGCCAGCAACCTTGGGGGGGCCTTAGGCGCTGAAGCTTTCTTT. It is translated as CASNLGGALGAEAFF.

This chain joins TRBV2 and TRBJ1-1; D uncertain. Trimming left V 6 bases short and J 6 bases short, with 20 bases between. The CDR3 extends over 15 amino acids. Germline CDR1 SNHLY, CDR2 FYNNEI. The CDR3: CASSPKEAGFAEAFF. The CDR3, as DNA: TGTGCCAGCAGCCCGAAAGAAGCGGGCTTCGCTGAAGCTTTCTTT.

This clonotype was counted only a few times. The chain combines TRBV28 with TRBJ2-3, with 11 bases fitting TRBD2. J gave up 6 bases and V 7 bases, and 12 bases lay outside the gene matches. This CDR3 spans 16 amino acids. The germline CDR1 and CDR2 sequences are MDHEN and SYDVKM. As DNA, the CDR3 is TGTGCCAGCAACCAGGGGCTAGCGGGAGGTTGGGATACGCAGTATTTT. Its protein product is CASNQGLAGGWDTQYF.

Turning to this clonotype: A much larger clone sits a single nucleotide away, making a read error possible. The chain combines TRBV27 with TRBJ2-1, with a possible D match to TRBD2 (6 bases). The CDR3 has 13 amino acids. Germline V gene data show CDR1 as MNHEY and CDR2 as SMNVEV (reference sequence). V gave up 2 bases and J gave up 9 bases, with 11 bases separating them. In nucleotides, the CDR3 is TGTGCCAGCAGTTTAGGAGGGGCGCGTGAGCAGTTCTTC. Protein product: CASSLGGAREQFF.

With respect to this clonotype: Possible read error: a much larger clone is one base away. This sequence joins TRBV28 and TRBJ2-7; possible D gene TRBD1, 6 bases. The germline V and J ends were trimmed by 11 bases and 3 bases, with 17 bases remaining between them. Looked up from germline, CDR1 is MDHEN and CDR2 is SYDVKM. This CDR3 region has 13 residues. The CDR3 nucleotides are TGTGCCGGTCTACGAGGGGGAAGCTACGAGCAGTACTTC. Translating it yields CAGLRGGSYEQYF.

Comment on this clonotype: Just one base apart from a much larger clone, this may be a read error. The V gene is TRBV2, the J gene TRBJ2-5; TRBD1 matches at 8 bases. Germline CDR1 is SNHLY and CDR2 is FYNNEI. V gave up 6 bases and J gave up 4 bases; unmatched junction bases: 7. This CDR3 contains 14 residues. The CDR3 nucleotides read TGTGCCAGCAGCCCAGGGGGCAACCGAGAGACCCAGTACTTC. Translating gives CASSPGGNRETQYF.

This clonotype was counted between two and nine times. The CDR3 region is CASNDLGVRETQYF. As DNA, the CDR3 is TGTGCCAGCAACGATCTAGGGGTCCGGGAGACCCAGTACTTC. This chain uses TRBV7-2 with TRBJ2-5; the D gene is possibly TRBD1 (5 bases). CDR1 and CDR2 (germline): SGHTA, FQGNSA. The CDR3 is 14 residues long. V was pared by 7 bases and J by 5 bases, with 17 bases between.

This clonotype came up a few times. The chain has TRBV3-1 and TRBJ2-3; TRBD2 agrees at 10 bases. The length of the CDR3 is 20 residues. The V segment lost 1 base and the J segment 5 bases; nucleotides outside the gene matches: 18. Germline V gene sequence: CDR1 LGHDT, CDR2 YNNKEL (reference sequence). The CDR3: CASSQVALVLQREGGDTQYF. CDR3 sequence (DNA): TGTGCCAGCAGCCAAGTGGCCTTGGTGCTACAGCGGGAGGGAGGAGATACGCAGTATTTT.

In nucleotides, the CDR3 is TGTGCCACCAGTTCTAGCGGGGCTAGCTCCTACAATGAGCAGTTCTTC. It is translated as CATSSSGASSYNEQFF. The chain is built from TRBV24-1 and TRBJ2-1; 9 bases align to TRBD2. This CDR3 region has 16 residues. CDR1 and CDR2 (germline): KGHDR, SFDVKD. Trimming removed 6 bases from V and 0 bases from J; junction bases left unmatched: 5.

The chain has TRBV10-3 and TRBJ2-2; D not resolved. This CDR3 spans 12 amino acids. Germline CDR1 reads ENHRY; CDR2 reads SYGVKD. V was cut by 3 bases and J by 6 bases, with 5 bases left in between. CDR3 in amino acids: CAISDFPGELFF. The DNA for the CDR3 is TGTGCCATCAGTGATTTTCCCGGGGAGCTGTTTTTT.

CDR3 region: CASSPPGRGTSNEQFF. CDR3 coding DNA: TGTGCCAGCAGTCCCCCCGGGCGGGGTACGAGTAATGAGCAGTTCTTC. This rearrangement joins TRBV6-2 or TRBV6-3 to TRBJ2-1, with D maybe TRBD2 (6 bases). This CDR3 region has 16 residues. Deletions cut 5 bases from V and 7 bases from J, with 21 bases between. Looked up from germline, CDR1 is MNHEY and CDR2 is SVGEGT.

This clonotype has at least ten counts. This chain uses TRBV11-1 with TRBJ2-7; TRBD1 matches 9 bases. With 5 bases clipped from V and 3 bases from J, the junction kept 8 bases outside the gene matches. The CDR3 spans 15 residues. Germline V CDR1 and CDR2: SGHAT, FQDESV (reference sequence). CDR3 coding DNA: TGTGCCAGCAGCCAGGCGGGGACAGGGCTCTACGAGCAGTACTTC. Amino acids: CASSQAGTGLYEQYF.

About this clonotype itself: One end of the junction varies from germline; a read error may be responsible. This rearrangement joins TRBV2 to TRBJ1-6; tentatively, D is TRBD1 (5 bases). Germline CDR1 and CDR2: SNHLY and FYNNEI. CDR3 size: 14 residues. DNA for the CDR3: TGTGCCAGCAGTGAAGATCAGGGTAATTCACCCTTCCACTTT. The encoded protein is CASSEDQGNSPFHF.

This clonotype was detected a few times. This chain joins TRBV30 and TRBJ2-1; 8 bases align to TRBD2. This CDR3 region has 13 residues. Trimming took 3 bases from V and 6 from J; bases not matched to a gene: 4. Germline lookup yields CDR1 GTSNPN and CDR2 SVGIG (reference sequence). CDR3 nucleotides: TGTGCCTGGAGCCTTAGCGGGGTCAATGAGCAGTTCTTC. It is translated as CAWSLSGVNEQFF.

This clonotype was observed at least ten times. J is TRBJ2-7 and V is TRBV7-9; no clear D. Trimming stripped 6 bases from V and 3 bases from J, with 9 bases between. The CDR3 length is 12 residues. CDR1 SEHNR and CDR2 FQNEAQ come from the germline V gene (reference sequence). The CDR3 spells CASSNSDYEQYF. The CDR3 DNA follows: TGTGCCAGCAGTAATAGTGACTACGAGCAGTACTTC.

This clonotype has at least ten counts. This CDR3 is CATSSTSGRAGKETQYF. For the CDR3, the DNA is TGTGCCACCAGCAGCACTAGCGGGAGGGCCGGGAAAGAGACCCAGTACTTC. V gene TRBV15 combines with J gene TRBJ2-5; 13 bases fit TRBD2. The CDR3 spans 17 residues. CDR1 and CDR2 (germline): LNHNV, YYDKDF (reference sequence). V lost 3 bases and J lost 3; bases outside the gene matches: 7.

This clonotype was counted at least ten times. The CDR3 reads CASSQQDYGYTF. The CDR3, as DNA: TGTGCCAGCAGCCAACAAGACTATGGCTACACCTTC. The chain uses TRBV3-1 and TRBJ1-2; unclear D gene. Trimming pared 2 bases from V and 3 bases from J, leaving 4 bases between. The CDR3 is made up of 12 amino acids. Germline V gene sequence: CDR1 LGHDT, CDR2 YNNKEL (reference sequence).

This clonotype was detected many times. The chain uses TRBV5-5 and TRBJ2-1; D possibly corresponds to TRBD1 (5 bases). This CDR3 has 15 residues. Germline values: CDR1 SGHKS, CDR2 YYEKEE (reference sequence). Trimming removed 1 base at V and 1 base at J, with 9 bases between. The CDR3: CASSLFTGSYNEQFF. The CDR3 nucleotides read TGTGCCAGCAGCTTGTTTACAGGTTCCTACAATGAGCAGTTCTTC.

The chain combines TRBV20-1 with TRBJ2-7; 10 nucleotides align to TRBD2. Looked up from germline, CDR1 is DFQATT and CDR2 is SNEGSKA (reference sequence). V shed 5 bases and J 7 bases; nucleotides not matched to a gene: 8. The CDR3 runs to 13 residues. This CDR3 reads CSAPGLAIREQYF. For the CDR3, the DNA is TGCAGTGCTCCGGGACTAGCGATTAGAGAGCAGTACTTC.

This rearrangement joins TRBV6-1 to TRBJ2-2; 7 positions agree with TRBD2. The junction had 14 bases not matched to a gene; V was cut back by 6 bases and J by 4 bases. This CDR3 contains 17 residues. CDR1 and CDR2 from the germline V gene are MNHNS and SASEGT. The DNA of the CDR3 is TGTGCCAGCAGCCCGGCCCGGACTAGTCCTATCACCGGGGAGCTGTTTTTT. Protein: CASSPARTSPITGELFF.

This clonotype occurred many times. The genes are TRBV7-9 and TRBJ2-5, with D perhaps assigned TRBD1 or TRBD2 (6 bases each). V was pared by 1 base and J by 5 bases, with 23 bases between. This CDR3 spans 18 amino acids. The germline V gene has CDR1 SEHNR and CDR2 FQNEAQ (reference sequence). The CDR3 nucleotides read TGTGCCAGCAGCTTAGGCGGACAGTCAACGGACCGGGGGGAGACCCAGTACTTC. Translation: CASSLGGQSTDRGETQYF.

This chain uses TRBV30 with TRBJ2-4; D is perhaps TRBD1 (6 bases). The CDR3 is 12 amino acids. CDR1 is GTSNPN and CDR2 is SVGIG in the germline V gene (reference sequence). V was shortened by 4 bases and J by 7 bases, with 11 bases between the two germline ends. Here the CDR3 reads CAWTRQGNIQYF. The DNA for the CDR3 is TGTGCCTGGACAAGGCAGGGGAACATTCAGTACTTC.